The 23 T cell receptor beta chains presented below share a single source sample, sequenced in a study of shared clonotypes between healthy human individuals. The repertoire was sequenced with immunoSEQ multiplex PCR; TCRdb's copy has only in-frame clones and lacks some. The repertoire holds under 2.5 million clones, with 85% to 95% as singletons. Sequencing was carried out using naive CD4+ T cells from PBMCs. Subset specified: CD45RA+ positively selected. The receptor source for this set is a man in his late teens or twenties in good health. Some clones in this sample may be carry-over from other donors' samples.

The V call is TRBV13, the J call TRBJ1-3; no clear D. V dropped 4 bases and J dropped 4 bases, with 17 bases sitting between them. The CDR3 is made up of 16 amino acids. CDR1 and CDR2 from the germline V gene are PRHDT and FYEKMQ (reference sequence). This chain's CDR3 is CASSSLLAGGGNTIYF. DNA for the CDR3: TGTGCCAGCAGCTCCCTACTGGCAGGTGGGGGAAACACCATATATTTT.

The CDR3 bases are TGTGCCAGCAGCTTATTGCAGGGGGGTCTGGACATTCAGTACTTC. It codes for CASSLLQGGLDIQYF. This chain links TRBV7-2 with TRBJ2-4; a possible D gene is TRBD1 (7 bases). Germline CDR1 and CDR2: SGHTA and FQGNSA. V gave up 2 bases and J gave up 8 bases, with 16 bases separating them. The CDR3 length is 15 residues.

As to this clone: In the same sample, other DNA sequences code for this CDR3. V is TRBV6-5 and J is TRBJ2-7; D unresolved. The CDR3 has 14 residues. Germline CDR1 is MNHEY and CDR2 is SVGAGI. Trimming stripped 4 bases from V and 2 bases from J, with 12 bases between. The chain's CDR3 is CASSSPGLTYEQYF. In nucleotides, the CDR3 is TGTGCCAGCAGTTCCCCCGGGCTTACCTACGAGCAGTACTTC.

The gene calls are TRBV12-5 and TRBJ1-2; D might be TRBD1 (6 bases). This CDR3 contains 16 residues. Deletions cut 0 bases from V and 6 bases from J, with 17 bases between. Germline V gene data show CDR1 as LGHNT and CDR2 as FRNRAP. In DNA form, the CDR3 reads TGTGCTAGTGGTTTGGTATTAGGGGGGGTAGCGGATGGCTACACCTTC. Amino acids: CASGLVLGGVADGYTF.

As concerns this clone: Because the CDR3's place on the DNA is in doubt, the DNA is left out and the CDR3 is given as listed by TCRdb. The V gene is TRBV12-1, the J gene TRBJ1-3. TRBV12-1 is annotated as a pseudogene. A total of 16 residues make up the CDR3, ends included. CDR3 loop: CASGLWGKGTGNTIYF.

This clone was seen once. CDR3 sequence reads: CASSWSGSSPTQYF. The CDR3 DNA reads TGTGCCAGCAGCTGGAGCGGGTCCTCTCCTACGCAGTATTTT. The chain couples TRBV11-2 to TRBJ2-3; the D gene is possibly TRBD2 (6 bases). Germline CDR1 and CDR2: SGHAT and FQNNGV. The CDR3 is made up of 14 amino acids. V lost 4 bases and J 8 bases, leaving 16 bases between the germline ends.

V and J are TRBV19 and TRBJ1-1, with TRBD1 as a possible D gene (5 bases). This CDR3 comprises 15 residues. Trimming stripped 5 bases from V and 0 bases from J, with 13 bases between. The germline gives CDR1 LNHDA, CDR2 SQIVND (reference sequence). This CDR3 is CASSRDSSMNTEAFF. Here the CDR3 DNA reads TGTGCCAGTAGTCGCGACAGCTCCATGAACACTGAAGCTTTCTTT.

The chain links TRBV5-1 to TRBJ2-1; D may be TRBD2 (6 bases). In germline, CDR1 is SGHRS, CDR2 YFSETQ. The CDR3 is 15 residues long. V was trimmed by 4 bases and J by 1 base, leaving 12 bases between them. CDR3 nucleotide sequence: TGCGCCAGCAGCAACGGGAGACCGTCCTACAATGAGCAGTTCTTC. It codes for CASSNGRPSYNEQFF.

V and J are TRBV18 and TRBJ2-3; no reliable D call. V shed 0 bases and J shed 0 bases, with 7 bases lying between them. Germline CDR1 reads KGHSH; CDR2 reads LQKENI. This CDR3 contains 15 residues. The DNA of the CDR3 is TGTGCCAGCTCACCACCTCACAGAAGCACAGATACGCAGTATTTT. Protein sequence: CASSPPHRSTDTQYF.

The chain is built from TRBV10-1 and TRBJ2-7, with D perhaps TRBD2 (5 bases). Germline CDR1 and CDR2: WNHNN and SYGVQD (reference sequence). Trimming removed 10 bases from V and 5 bases from J, with 15 bases in between. This CDR3 comprises 12 residues. The DNA of the CDR3 is TGCGCCACCTCACTGGGGAGCCACGAGCAGTACTTC. Its protein is CATSLGSHEQYF.

This chain uses TRBV18 with TRBJ2-7; tentatively, D is TRBD2 (6 bases). V lost 2 bases, J lost 0 bases, and 11 bases lay in between. The CDR3 runs to 15 residues. Germline V gene sequence: CDR1 KGHSH, CDR2 LQKENI. The CDR3 DNA reads as TGTGCCAGCTCACCAGCGGGAAAGAGCTCCTACGAGCAGTACTTC. Encoded protein: CASSPAGKSSYEQYF.

The chain couples TRBV7-2 to TRBJ1-2, with D possibly being TRBD1 (6 bases). CDR3 size: 17 residues. Deletions cut 0 bases from V and 1 base from J, with 15 bases between. Germline assignment: CDR1 SGHTA and CDR2 FQGNSA. DNA for the CDR3: TGTGCCAGCAGCTTAGCGCCGGGAGGGGGGTTTAACTATGGCTACACCTTC. Its protein is CASSLAPGGGFNYGYTF.

In this sample, this clone turned up once. The V call is TRBV5-1, the J call TRBJ2-1; 14 bases align to TRBD2. This CDR3 region has 16 residues. CDR1 and CDR2 (germline): SGHRS, YFSETQ. Trimming cost V 4 bases and J 5 bases; bases outside gene matches: 5. As DNA, the CDR3 is TGCGCCAGCAGCCAGATGGGACTAGCGGGAGACAATGAGCAGTTCTTC. It encodes CASSQMGLAGDNEQFF.

The V call is TRBV28, the J call TRBJ2-2, with D unclear. With 6 bases removed from V and 0 bases from J, the gap between germline ends came to 5 bases. The CDR3 is 13 amino acids. Germline V lookup: CDR1 MDHEN, CDR2 SYDVKM. The DNA of the CDR3 is TGTGCCAGCAGCGCAACGAACACCGGGGAGCTGTTTTTT. Amino acids: CASSATNTGELFF.

The chain carries TRBV5-5 and TRBJ2-7; 7 nucleotides agree with TRBD1. CDR1 and CDR2 (germline): SGHKS, YYEKEE (reference sequence). The CDR3 loop spans 14 amino acids. V shed 4 bases and J 5 bases; nucleotides not matched to a gene: 9. The CDR3 region is CASSTGTVTNEQYF. CDR3 sequence (DNA): TGTGCCAGCAGCACCGGGACAGTCACCAACGAGCAGTACTTC. The full variable domain, its missing parts supplied by reference TRBV5-5 and TRBJ2-7, is DAGVTQSPTHLIKTRGQQVTLRCSPISGHKSVSWYQQVLGQGPQFIFQYYEKEERGRGNFPDRFSARQFPNYSSELNVNALLLGDSALYLCASSTGTVTNEQYFGPGTRLTVT.

This chain joins TRBV2 and TRBJ1-3; D gene unclear. This CDR3 spans 17 amino acids. V dropped 0 bases and J dropped 0 bases, with 12 bases sitting between them. CDR1 and CDR2 from the germline V gene are SNHLY and FYNNEI. The CDR3 DNA follows: TGTGCCAGCAGTGAAGCCCCTTGGAGGTACTCTGGAAACACCATATATTTT. Protein sequence: CASSEAPWRYSGNTIYF.

This chain links TRBV5-1 with TRBJ2-7, with 13 positions matching TRBD2. The V segment lost 4 bases and the J segment 3 bases; nucleotides outside the gene matches: 7. This CDR3 region has 16 residues. Germline CDR1 SGHRS, CDR2 YFSETQ. This chain's CDR3 is CASSPGLAGVGYEQYF. DNA of the CDR3: TGCGCCAGCAGCCCCGGACTAGCGGGAGTTGGCTACGAGCAGTACTTC. The full variable domain, in which reference TRBV5-1 and TRBJ2-7 provide the parts outside the CDR3, is KAGVTQTPRYLIKTRGQQVTLSCSPISGHRSVSWYQQTPGQGLQFLFEYFSETQRNKGNFPGRFSGRQFSNSRSEMNVSTLELGDSALYLCASSPGLAGVGYEQYFGPGTRLTVT.

The genes are TRBV28 and TRBJ1-5, with 8 bases that match TRBD1. V lost 6 bases and J lost 6; bases outside the gene matches: 13. The V gene's germline CDR1 is MDHEN and CDR2 SYDVKM. CDR3 length equals 16 residues. CDR3 bases: TGTGCCAGCAGCCTCCCGTCCAGGGGGCTGATTCAGCCCCAGCATTTT. It codes for CASSLPSRGLIQPQHF.

The V gene is TRBV7-2, the J gene TRBJ2-5; a possible D gene is TRBD2 (5 bases). There are 13 residues in the CDR3. Per the germline V gene, CDR1 is SGHTA and CDR2 is FQGNSA. V was clipped by 7 bases and J by 4 bases, with 13 bases between them. The CDR3 DNA sequence: TGTGCCAGCACCACTAGACGTTTAGAGACCCAGTACTTC. It translates to CASTTRRLETQYF.

This clone has a single count. The V and J genes are TRBV28 and TRBJ2-1; 8 bases align to TRBD2. There are 15 residues in the CDR3. Germline CDR1 reads MDHEN; CDR2 reads SYDVKM. The V gene end was trimmed by 5 bases and the J gene end by 6 bases; junction bases not matched to a gene: 9. The CDR3 sequence: CASSPTSGSPNEQFF. The CDR3 nucleotides are TGTGCCAGCAGTCCCACTAGCGGCTCCCCCAATGAGCAGTTCTTC.

The chain employs TRBV7-9 and TRBJ1-5; D may be TRBD1 (6 bases). V shed 1 base and J shed 6 bases, with 10 bases lying between them. Germline V CDR1 and CDR2: SEHNR, FQNEAQ (reference sequence). The CDR3 is 14 amino acids. The CDR3 region is CASSLDGGGQPQHF. CDR3 coding DNA: TGTGCCAGCAGCTTAGATGGAGGGGGTCAGCCCCAGCATTTT.

This chain uses TRBV7-2 with TRBJ1-2; a weak D match, TRBD1 (5 bases). V was trimmed by 5 bases and J by 4 bases, leaving 20 bases between them. The CDR3 has 16 amino acids. Germline V gene lookup returns CDR1 SGHTA and CDR2 FQGNSA. CDR3 sequence reads: CASSKGGGGVSYGYTF. Written as DNA, the CDR3 is TGTGCCAGCAGCAAAGGAGGCGGGGGGGTTAGCTATGGCTACACCTTC. Using reference TRBV7-2 and TRBJ1-2 for the parts outside the CDR3, the full variable domain is GAGVSQSPSNKVTEKGKDVELRCDPISGHTALYWYRQSLGQGLEFLIYFQGNSAPDKSGLPSDRFSAERTGGSVSTLTIQRTQQEDSAVYLCASSKGGGGVSYGYTFGSGTRLTVV.

This sequence joins TRBV6-1 and TRBJ2-3; 9 nucleotides agree with TRBD2. V was pared by 5 bases and J by 0 bases, with 3 bases of the junction left unmatched. The CDR3 is made up of 15 amino acids. Germline V CDR1 and CDR2: MNHNS, SASEGT. In DNA form, the CDR3 reads TGTGCCAGCAGTCAGACTAGCGGTAGCACAGATACGCAGTATTTT. This codes for CASSQTSGSTDTQYF.